These T cell receptor beta chains were read from a single sample in a study of beta chain features in type 1 diabetes. TCRdb's copy holds only in-frame clones and misses some; the assay was immunoSEQ multiplex PCR. Of hundreds of thousands of clones in the sample, about 15% were seen once. The sequenced sample was naive CD4+ T cells from blood. These receptors originate from a man younger than 30 with type 1 diabetes. CDR3s include the opening cysteine and the closing phenylalanine or tryptophan. The order of the fields is V gene, J gene, clone size, D gene, CDR3 protein, CDR3 DNA. D genes are given only for firm matches. Clone size is shown for a subset of rows, as once, few, many or a class of expanded clone.

TRBV7-9	TRBJ1-1	few	-	CASSLQDGDTEAFF	TGTGCCAGCAGCCTACAAGACGGAGACACTGAAGCTTTCTTT
TRBV9	TRBJ2-5	-	-	CASSVGEETQYF	TGTGCCAGCAGCGTAGGGGAGGAGACCCAGTACTTC
TRBV30	TRBJ2-7	-	TRBD2	CAWTLAGAVSYEQYF	TGTGCCTGGACTCTAGCGGGAGCCGTCTCCTACGAGCAGTACTTC
TRBV6-5	TRBJ2-4	-	-	CANYTGTRVGNIQYF	TGTGCCAACTATACAGGGACGCGGGTCGGGAACATTCAGTACTTC
TRBV29-1	TRBJ1-5	-	-	CSVGRGSNQPQHF	TGCAGCGTGGGCCGAGGGAGCAATCAGCCCCAGCATTTT
TRBV5-4	TRBJ2-3	-	-	CASSLAQGFTDTQYF	TGTGCCAGCAGCTTGGCCCAGGGGTTCACAGATACGCAGTATTTT
TRBV5-1	TRBJ2-7	once	TRBD2	CASSLAARGGQYF	TGCGCCAGCAGCTTAGCGGCCCGGGGGGGGCAGTACTTC
TRBV4-3	TRBJ2-2	few	TRBD2	CASSPQRGLTGELFF	TGCGCCAGCAGCCCCCAGCGGGGGCTCACCGGGGAGCTGTTTTTT
TRBV6-5	TRBJ2-7	-	-	CASRMVGGNEQYF	TGTGCCAGCAGGATGGTAGGGGGAAACGAGCAGTACTTC
TRBV9	TRBJ2-1	-	-	CASSVAHRPGAQALNEQFF	TGTGCCAGCAGCGTAGCACACCGACCAGGGGCACAAGCCCTCAATGAGCAGTTCTTC
TRBV29-1	TRBJ2-3	few	TRBD2	CSVEGRESPSRDTQYF	TGCAGCGTTGAGGGGAGGGAGAGTCCCTCGAGAGATACGCAGTATTTT
TRBV30	TRBJ2-1	few	-	CAWSKGPGQYNEQFF	TGTGCCTGGAGTAAAGGGCCAGGGCAATACAATGAGCAGTTCTTC
TRBV6-5	TRBJ2-1	few	TRBD2	CASKLAGGPDEQFF	TGTGCCAGCAAACTAGCGGGAGGGCCCGATGAGCAGTTCTTC
TRBV9	TRBJ2-2	-	-	CASSWAGTNTGELFF	TGTGCCAGCAGCTGGGCGGGAACTAACACCGGGGAGCTGTTTTTT
TRBV5-4	TRBJ2-2	-	TRBD2	CASSLGTSGRNGELFF	TGTGCCAGCAGCTTGGGGACTAGCGGGAGGAACGGGGAGCTGTTTTTT
TRBV7-9	TRBJ2-5	few	TRBD2	CASSFTLAGETQYF	TGTGCCAGCAGCTTTACCCTAGCGGGGGAGACCCAGTACTTC
TRBV7-8	TRBJ2-1	few	TRBD2	CASSSGTSDYNEQFF	TGTGCCAGCAGCTCAGGGACTAGCGATTACAATGAGCAGTTCTTC
TRBV29-1	TRBJ2-3	-	TRBD1	CSVGGTVDSTDTQYF	TGCAGCGTTGGGGGGACAGTCGATAGCACAGATACGCAGTATTTT
TRBV2	TRBJ1-5	-	-	CASQSISGHSNQPQHF	TGTGCCAGCCAGTCTATTTCGGGACATTCTAATCAGCCCCAGCATTTT
TRBV18	TRBJ2-5	few	-	CASSTTGEIGETQYF	TGTGCCAGCTCAACGACGGGGGAGATTGGGGAGACCCAGTACTTC
TRBV27	TRBJ2-7	-	-	CASIRQAQPYEQYF	TGTGCCAGCATCAGACAGGCCCAACCCTACGAGCAGTACTTC
TRBV7-2	TRBJ1-2	-	TRBD1	CASSPFLDRAYGYTF	TGTGCCAGCAGCCCCTTCTTGGACAGGGCCTATGGCTACACCTTC
TRBV20-1	TRBJ2-5	-	TRBD2	CSAGLGRAQYF	TGCAGTGCCGGACTAGGAAGGGCCCAGTACTTC
TRBV5-1	TRBJ2-1	-	TRBD2	CASSLAVSGSTTYNEQFF	TGCGCCAGCAGCTTGGCGGTTAGCGGGAGTACCACCTACAATGAGCAGTTCTTC
TRBV28	TRBJ1-2	-	-	CASSRPRANYGYTF	TGTGCCAGTTCCAGACCTCGGGCTAACTATGGCTACACCTTC
TRBV30	TRBJ1-6	few	TRBD1	CACHRDRYSGMYSPLHF	TGTGCCTGCCACCGGGACAGGTATTCTGGCATGTATTCACCCCTCCACTTT
TRBV5-1	TRBJ2-6	few	-	CASSLAGVLSGANVLTF	TGCGCCAGCAGCTTGGCAGGGGTCCTCTCTGGGGCCAACGTCCTGACTTTC
TRBV7-8	TRBJ2-1	few	-	CASSINREYNEQFF	TGTGCCAGCAGCATAAACAGGGAGTACAATGAGCAGTTCTTC
TRBV7-2	TRBJ2-1	-	-	CASSASEQFF	TGTGCCAGCAGCGCGAGTGAGCAGTTCTTC
TRBV5-1	TRBJ2-3	few	-	CASRLPLRDTQYF	TGCGCCAGCAGACTCCCCCTGAGAGATACGCAGTATTTT
TRBV7-9	TRBJ2-1	once	-	CASSLAGHVWNEQFF	TGTGCCAGCAGCTTAGCCGGACACGTTTGGAATGAGCAGTTCTTC
TRBV2	TRBJ2-7	few	-	CASGRLGWEQYF	TGTGCCAGCGGAAGACTAGGATGGGAGCAGTACTTC
TRBV28	TRBJ1-5	few	-	CASSLGGSGQPQHF	TGTGCCAGCAGTTTGGGGGGTTCCGGTCAGCCCCAGCATTTT
TRBV10-3	TRBJ1-1	few	-	CAIGLEGRTEAFF	TGTGCCATCGGGTTGGAGGGGAGAACTGAAGCTTTCTTT
TRBV5-4	TRBJ2-7	few	TRBD1	CASSRDRGGSYEQYF	TGTGCCAGCAGCAGGGACAGGGGGGGCTCCTACGAGCAGTACTTC
TRBV9	TRBJ2-6	-	-	CASSARDGSRGANVLTF	TGTGCCAGCAGCGCGCGGGACGGGTCGAGGGGGGCCAACGTCCTGACTTTC
TRBV11-2	TRBJ2-3	few	-	CASSLGEVPTDTQYF	TGTGCCAGCAGCTTAGGGGAGGTACCCACAGATACGCAGTATTTT
TRBV25-1	TRBJ2-3	-	-	CASSAIFREDTQYF	TGTGCCAGCAGTGCGATCTTCCGGGAAGATACGCAGTATTTT
TRBV14	TRBJ2-2	few	-	CASSQNLDTGELFF	TGTGCCAGCAGCCAAAATCTCGACACCGGGGAGCTGTTTTTT
TRBV7-2	TRBJ2-1	-	-	CASSSGLLRREQFF	TGTGCCAGCAGCTCGGGACTCCTCAGAAGGGAGCAGTTCTTC
TRBV19	TRBJ1-5	-	TRBD1	CASSPGGQGSNQPQHF	TGTGCCAGTAGCCCTGGGGGACAGGGCAGCAATCAGCCCCAGCATTTT
TRBV11-2	TRBJ2-5	few	-	CASSLGTDQETQYF	TGTGCCAGCAGCTTAGGGACAGATCAAGAGACCCAGTACTTC
TRBV11-2	TRBJ2-1	-	TRBD1	CASRRNRGRSYNEQFF	TGTGCCAGCAGACGTAACAGGGGGAGGTCCTACAATGAGCAGTTCTTC
TRBV5-1	TRBJ2-3	-	TRBD2	CASSLSPQQREMADTQYF	TGCGCCAGCAGCTTGTCCCCTCAGCAGCGGGAGATGGCAGATACGCAGTATTTT
TRBV5-1	TRBJ2-7	-	-	CASSRGGLIYEQYF	TGCGCCAGCAGCAGGGGGGGACTGATCTACGAGCAGTACTTC
TRBV29-1	TRBJ1-2	few	TRBD1	CSDSLPDRVDGYTF	TGCAGCGACAGCCTCCCCGACAGGGTCGATGGCTACACCTTC
TRBV5-4	TRBJ1-5	-	TRBD1	CAWGTDNQPQHF	TGTGCCTGGGGGACAGATAATCAGCCCCAGCATTTT
TRBV7-9	TRBJ2-2	-	TRBD1	CASSSDRGLSGELFF	TGTGCCAGCAGCTCGGACAGGGGTCTGAGCGGGGAGCTGTTTTTT
TRBV5-1	TRBJ1-4	few	TRBD1	CASSLWDRNEKLFF	TGCGCCAGCAGCTTGTGGGACAGAAATGAAAAACTGTTTTTT
TRBV19	TRBJ2-1	-	TRBD2	CASNRLAGGHRNEQFF	TGTGCCAGTAATCGTCTCGCGGGAGGGCATCGGAATGAGCAGTTCTTC
TRBV7-9	TRBJ2-1	few	-	CASSLTSYNEQFF	TGTGCCAGCAGCTTAACGAGCTACAATGAGCAGTTCTTC
TRBV10-3	TRBJ2-7	-	-	CAIHAGSDEQYF	TGTGCCATCCATGCGGGAAGCGACGAGCAGTACTTC
TRBV7-2	TRBJ1-2	-	-	CASSLASARAYGYTF	TGTGCCAGCAGCTTAGCGAGTGCCCGAGCCTATGGCTACACCTTC
TRBV7-9	TRBJ2-5	few	TRBD1	CASSLDRAQETQYF	TGTGCCAGCAGCTTGGACAGGGCACAAGAGACCCAGTACTTC
TRBV11-2	TRBJ2-7	-	-	CASSQQGYEQYF	TGTGCCAGCAGTCAACAGGGTTACGAGCAGTACTTC
TRBV7-9	TRBJ1-5	few	-	CASSLATDSYSNQPQHF	TGTGCCAGCAGCTTAGCTACAGACAGTTATAGCAATCAGCCCCAGCATTTT